The clone carrying this TCR beta chain appeared a single time. V was pared by 5 bases and J by 8 bases, with 7 bases of the junction left unmatched. Germline lookup yields CDR1 SEHNR and CDR2 FQNEAQ (reference sequence). This CDR3 is built from 13 residues. The data stem from a study of T cell clonotyping in hematopoietic cell transplantation. Time point specified: recipient sample about 28 days before transplant, after cytoreduction. This table comes from immunoSEQ multiplex PCR, and its TCRdb copy is limited to in-frame clones, with some not included. The table includes about 41,000 clones, 85% detected once.

The starting material was peripheral blood mononuclear cells, obtained before stem cell transplant. The source is a man aged 60 to 69 with acute myeloid leukemia. Some clones in this sample may be carry-over from other donors' samples. This chain joins TRBV7-9 and TRBJ1-2; 8 bases map to TRBD1. CDR3 in DNA: TGTGCCAGCAGCAAGGACAGGGTAGGCGGCTACACCTTC. Translation gives CASSKDRVGGYTF.